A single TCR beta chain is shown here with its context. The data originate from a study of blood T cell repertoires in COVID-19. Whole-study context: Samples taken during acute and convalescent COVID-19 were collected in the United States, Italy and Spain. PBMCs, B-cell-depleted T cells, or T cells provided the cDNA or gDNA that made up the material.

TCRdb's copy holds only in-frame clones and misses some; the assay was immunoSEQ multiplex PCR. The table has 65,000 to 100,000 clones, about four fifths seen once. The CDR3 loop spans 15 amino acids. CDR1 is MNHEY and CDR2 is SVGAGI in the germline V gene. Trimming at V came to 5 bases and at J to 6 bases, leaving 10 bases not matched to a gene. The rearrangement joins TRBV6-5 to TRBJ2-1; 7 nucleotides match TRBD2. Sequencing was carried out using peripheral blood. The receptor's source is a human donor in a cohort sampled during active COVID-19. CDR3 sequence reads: CASSRPAGNTNEQFF. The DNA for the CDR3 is TGTGCCAGCAGTCGCCCAGCGGGGAATACCAATGAGCAGTTCTTC.